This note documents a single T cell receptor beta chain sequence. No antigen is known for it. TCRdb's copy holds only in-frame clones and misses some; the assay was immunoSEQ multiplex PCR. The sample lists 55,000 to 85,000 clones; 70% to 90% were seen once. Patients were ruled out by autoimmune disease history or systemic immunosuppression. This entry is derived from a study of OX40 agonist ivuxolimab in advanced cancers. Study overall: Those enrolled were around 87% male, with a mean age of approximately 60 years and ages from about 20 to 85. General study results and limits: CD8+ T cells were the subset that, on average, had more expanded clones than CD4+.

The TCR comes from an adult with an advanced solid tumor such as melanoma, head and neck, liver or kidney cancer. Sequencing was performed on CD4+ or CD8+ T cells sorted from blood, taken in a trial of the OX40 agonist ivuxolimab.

CDR3 sequence reads: CASTYRGGHRNYGYTF. As DNA, the CDR3 is TGTGCCAGCACCTATCGAGGGGGACATCGGAACTATGGCTACACCTTC. The chain has TRBV13 and TRBJ1-2; D perhaps matches TRBD1 (6 bases). Trimming removed 7 bases from V and 2 bases from J, with 20 bases in between. This CDR3 spans 16 amino acids. The V gene's germline CDR1 is PRHDT and CDR2 FYEKMQ (reference sequence).